This T cell receptor (beta chain) was sequenced in a study of T cell clusters in autoimmune cytopenias. The overall study: Per sample, median TRB depth was roughly 56,000 reads, yielding a median roughly 2,000 distinct clonotypes. The study's findings and limits: No experiment has yet validated the function of the T cell clusters defined in silico. Primary autoimmune cytopenia patients appeared to lack physiological T cell clusters present in healthy donors.

TRB rearrangements were amplified by touch-down multiplex PCR with mixed TRB-A/B primers. TCRdb reprocessed the multiplex PCR reads and stores each CDR3 protein as one record, lacking DNA. The data include some 8,100 distinct CDR3 sequences; the top ten clones carry 21%. About 37,500 genome equivalents of blood DNA were amplified for TRB. This clonotype registers medium-sized (0.01 to 0.1%) by frequency. Its matching antigen is unknown. This sequence was found in a human donor with an autoimmune cytopenia or autoimmune hepatitis (not recorded which). Sequenced: peripheral blood.

The chain's CDR3 is CATSRDSTEYNEQFF. V is TRBV15 and J is TRBJ2-1. This CDR3 spans 15 amino acids. Germline CDR1 reads LNHNV; CDR2 reads YYDKDF (reference sequence).